The 15 T cell receptor beta chains presented below share a single source sample, sequenced in a study of OX40 agonist ivuxolimab in advanced cancers. The repertoire was sequenced with immunoSEQ multiplex PCR; TCRdb's copy has only in-frame clones and lacks some. Of approximately 100,000 clones listed, 90% are singletons. This sample comprised CD4+ or CD8+ T cells sorted from blood, obtained in a trial of the OX40 agonist ivuxolimab. The source is an adult with an advanced solid tumor such as melanoma, head and neck, liver or kidney cancer.

This clone showed up just a few times. The DNA for the CDR3 is TGTGCCAGCAGCCCCTCGAGTGATCAGCCCCAGCATTTT. It codes for CASSPSSDQPQHF. The rearrangement uses TRBV7-9 and TRBJ1-5; D unresolved. The CDR3 loop spans 13 amino acids. Trimming pared 5 bases from V and 5 bases from J, leaving 10 bases between. Looked up from germline, CDR1 is SEHNR and CDR2 is FQNEAQ (reference sequence).

This rearrangement joins TRBV7-9 to TRBJ2-3; no definite D call. This CDR3 is 16 amino acids long. The V end lost 0 bases, the J end lost 0 bases, and 10 bases lay between the germline ends. Per germline, CDR1 SEHNR and CDR2 FQNEAQ (reference sequence). The chain's CDR3 is CASSLALSSSTDTQYF. The CDR3 DNA sequence: TGTGCCAGCAGCTTAGCGTTATCCTCTAGCACAGATACGCAGTATTTT. The full variable domain, its missing parts supplied by reference TRBV7-9 and TRBJ2-3, is DTGVSQNPRHKITKRGQNVTFRCDPISEHNRLYWYRQTLGQGPEFLTYFQNEAQLEKSRLLSDRFSAERPKGSFSTLEIQRTEQGDSAMYLCASSLALSSSTDTQYFGPGTRLTVL.

The chain combines TRBV7-7 with TRBJ2-5, with 8 nucleotides matching TRBD1. This CDR3 comprises 13 residues. In germline, CDR1 is SSHAT, CDR2 FNYEAQ (reference sequence). Losses at the gene ends were 5 bases for V and 4 bases for J; bases not matched to a gene: 3. The CDR3: CASSPDRGETQYF. CDR3 DNA: TGTGCCAGCAGCCCCGACAGGGGAGAGACCCAGTACTTC.

This clone turned up a few times. The rearrangement joins TRBV28 to TRBJ2-3, with 9 bases aligning to TRBD2. Germline CDR1 is MDHEN and CDR2 is SYDVKM. J was trimmed by 3 bases and V by 8 bases; bases with no gene match: 12. The length of the CDR3 is 16 residues. For the CDR3, the DNA is TGTGCCAGCGGGGGTAGCGGGAGTCGCCTAACAGATACGCAGTATTTT. It is translated as CASGGSGSRLTDTQYF.

CDR3 in DNA: TGTGCCAGCAGGGACAGGGGGCTGACCTCAGATACGCAGTATTTT. Its translation is CASRDRGLTSDTQYF. This chain connects TRBV6-1 to TRBJ2-3; 11 bases are shared with TRBD1. In germline, CDR1 is MNHNS, CDR2 SASEGT. CDR3 size: 15 residues. The J segment lost 4 bases and the V segment lost 6 bases, leaving 6 bases of the junction unmatched.

This chain links TRBV7-6 with TRBJ2-1; TRBD2 matches 7 bases. V lost 3 bases and J lost 6; bases outside the gene matches: 8. This CDR3 spans 15 amino acids. Germline CDR1 is SGHVS and CDR2 is FNYEAQ. The CDR3 nucleotides are TGTGCCAGCAGCTTTAGGGCGGGAGTACCCAATGAGCAGTTCTTC. Its translation: CASSFRAGVPNEQFF.

This chain connects TRBV5-6 to TRBJ1-2; D gene ambiguous. The V gene lost 0 bases and the J gene lost 5 bases, with 14 bases spanning the gap. CDR3 length: 15 residues. The germline gives CDR1 SGHDT, CDR2 YYEEEE. In nucleotides, the CDR3 is TGTGCCAGCAGCTTGGGACCGGACCAAATTTATGGCTACACCTTC. Translated: CASSLGPDQIYGYTF.

V usage is TRBV7-2 and J usage is TRBJ2-7; 7 positions agree with TRBD2. CDR1 is SGHTA, CDR2 FQGNSA, per germline. V gave up 2 bases and J gave up 2 bases; unmatched junction bases: 15. The CDR3 has 18 amino acids. This CDR3 is CASSLIPRTGTNPYEQYF. The CDR3 DNA reads TGTGCCAGCAGCTTAATCCCCCGAACCGGGACTAATCCCTACGAGCAGTACTTC.

Written as DNA, the CDR3 is TGTGCCAGCTCCCCCGGGCTCCGTAATGAAAAACTGTTTTTT. Translating gives CASSPGLRNEKLFF. The V call is TRBV18, the J call TRBJ1-4; D is ambiguous. The CDR3 covers 14 residues. V lost 6 bases and J 4 bases, leaving 12 bases between the germline ends. CDR1 and CDR2 (germline): KGHSH, LQKENI.

This chain connects TRBV5-1 to TRBJ2-7; D not resolved. The germline CDR1 and CDR2 sequences are SGHRS and YFSETQ. V shed 0 bases and J shed 6 bases, with 19 bases lying between them. This CDR3 has 16 amino acids. The CDR3 DNA follows: TGCGCCAGCAGCTTGGACTTAGGGCAGGCTCGTGTCGAGCAGTACTTC. Amino acids: CASSLDLGQARVEQYF.

V gene TRBV6-1 combines with J gene TRBJ1-3; the D is unclear. V was clipped by 2 bases and J by 4 bases, with 3 bases between them. This CDR3 is built from 12 residues. Germline V gives CDR1 MNHNS, CDR2 SASEGT. The chain's CDR3 is CASSEWGNTIYF. CDR3 nucleotide sequence: TGTGCCAGCAGTGAATGGGGAAACACCATATATTTT.

The V and J genes are TRBV5-4 and TRBJ2-7, with TRBD2 matching over 14 bases. Trimming took 0 bases from V and 5 from J; bases not matched to a gene: 1. The germline CDR1 and CDR2 sequences are SGHNT and YYREEE (reference sequence). There are 15 residues in the CDR3. The CDR3 sequence: CASSLGGLAGDEQYF. In DNA form, the CDR3 reads TGTGCCAGCAGCTTGGGGGGACTAGCGGGAGACGAGCAGTACTTC.

This clone was picked up one time. The chain links TRBV7-6 to TRBJ2-7, with D perhaps TRBD1 (6 bases). Trimming pared 0 bases from V and 3 bases from J, leaving 9 bases between. This CDR3 has 14 residues. Germline V gene data show CDR1 as SGHVS and CDR2 as FNYEAQ. The CDR3 DNA sequence: TGTGCCAGCAGCTTAGCGGACAGCGACTACGAGCAGTACTTC. Encoded protein: CASSLADSDYEQYF.

CDR3 residues: CASSSGGASFKQYF. CDR3 DNA sequence: TGTGCCAGCAGCTCGGGGGGCGCCTCTTTCAAGCAGTACTTC. The chain combines TRBV7-6 with TRBJ2-7; tentative D call: TRBD2 (7 bases). V was pared by 4 bases and J by 8 bases, with 18 bases between. The CDR3 is 14 residues long. Germline lookup yields CDR1 SGHVS and CDR2 FNYEAQ.

This chain uses TRBV9 with TRBJ2-1; 8 bases map to TRBD2. CDR3 length equals 15 residues. Germline V lookup: CDR1 SGDLS, CDR2 YYNGEE. Trimming removed 6 bases from V and 3 bases from J; junction bases left unmatched: 8. The CDR3 spells CASMREALRYNEQFF. In nucleotides, the CDR3 is TGTGCCAGCATGCGGGAGGCCCTCCGCTACAATGAGCAGTTCTTC.